The 29 T cell receptor beta chains below all came from one sample that was sequenced in a study of blood T cell repertoires in COVID-19. This table comes from immunoSEQ multiplex PCR, and its TCRdb copy is limited to in-frame clones, with some not included. The table shows 250,000 to 300,000 clones, with roughly 90% occurring only once. The sequencing input was PBMCs or T cells enriched from blood (not recorded which). These receptors originate from a young woman who had recovered from COVID-19.

This chain uses TRBV9 with TRBJ1-1, with 9 bases that match TRBD1. After removal of 3 bases from V and 9 bases from J, the junction contained 6 bases not matched to a gene. Germline values: CDR1 SGDLS, CDR2 YYNGEE. The CDR3 consists of 13 residues. CDR3 residues: CASSAQGQGKAFF. CDR3 sequence (DNA): TGTGCCAGCAGCGCCCAAGGACAGGGGAAAGCTTTCTTT.

CDR3 region: CAWALRGWNSPLHF. The CDR3, as DNA: TGTGCCTGGGCCCTTCGGGGGTGGAATTCACCCCTCCACTTT. The chain employs TRBV30 and TRBJ1-6, with D tentatively TRBD1 (5 bases). Trimming removed 5 bases from V and 7 bases from J, with 15 bases in between. The CDR3 is made up of 14 amino acids. The germline V gene has CDR1 GTSNPN and CDR2 SVGIG (reference sequence).

V is TRBV14 and J is TRBJ2-1; 9 positions agree with TRBD2. CDR3 length: 14 residues. Germline loops: CDR1 SGHDN, CDR2 FVKESK. Trimming took 4 bases from V and 6 from J; bases not matched to a gene: 4. CDR3 DNA sequence: TGTGCCAGCAGCCCGGGACTAGCAGCCAATGAGCAGTTCTTC. The encoded protein is CASSPGLAANEQFF.

The V call is TRBV7-9, the J call TRBJ2-2; tentatively, D is TRBD1 (5 bases). V was pared by 4 bases and J by 0 bases, with 15 bases between. Germline V CDR1 and CDR2: SEHNR, FQNEAQ (reference sequence). CDR3 length: 17 amino acids. CDR3 amino acids: CASSSITGSANTGELFF. The DNA of the CDR3 is TGTGCCAGCAGCTCCATCACAGGATCTGCGAACACCGGGGAGCTGTTTTTT.

The chain couples TRBV12-5 to TRBJ2-7; 7 nucleotides agree with TRBD2. CDR3 size: 13 residues. V trimming: 0 bases; J trimming: 8 bases; junction bases outside the gene matches: 4. Germline-derived CDR1 and CDR2 are LGHNT and FRNRAP. CDR3 sequence (DNA): TGTGCTAGTGGTTTGGTGGGAGGGACGAAGCAGTACTTC. Its protein is CASGLVGGTKQYF.

The CDR3 DNA is TGTGCCAGCAGTCATCCCGGGACTAGCGGATACAATGAGCAGTTCTTC. Its translation is CASSHPGTSGYNEQFF. This chain joins TRBV6-6 and TRBJ2-1; 11 bases match TRBD2. V trimming: 5 bases; J trimming: 4 bases; junction bases outside the gene matches: 7. This CDR3 region has 16 residues. Germline V gene lookup returns CDR1 MNHNY and CDR2 SVGAGI (reference sequence).

This chain joins TRBV28 and TRBJ2-7; 14 bases map to TRBD2. CDR1 is MDHEN and CDR2 is SYDVKM in the germline V gene. There are 15 residues in the CDR3. J gave up 5 bases and V 11 bases, and 11 bases lay outside the gene matches. Written as DNA, the CDR3 is TGTGCCTGCGGCGGACTAGCGGGAGGAGACCACGAGCAGTACTTC. Encoded protein: CACGGLAGGDHEQYF.

The chain has TRBV7-2 and TRBJ1-2, with D maybe TRBD1 (5 bases). The CDR3 is 15 residues long. Germline V gives CDR1 SGHTA, CDR2 FQGNSA. With 7 bases removed from V and 3 bases from J, the gap between germline ends came to 18 bases. The CDR3 nucleotides read TGTGCCAGCACCCTGACCGGGGGGGGTGACTATGGCTACACCTTC. Translating it yields CASTLTGGGDYGYTF. The full variable domain, rest sourced from reference TRBV7-2 and TRBJ1-2, is GAGVSQSPSNKVTEKGKDVELRCDPISGHTALYWYRQSLGQGLEFLIYFQGNSAPDKSGLPSDRFSAERTGGSVSTLTIQRTQQEDSAVYLCASTLTGGGDYGYTFGSGTRLTVV.

The chain is built from TRBV19 and TRBJ2-1; 11 nucleotides agree with TRBD2. Looked up from germline, CDR1 is LNHDA and CDR2 is SQIVND (reference sequence). This CDR3 spans 15 amino acids. J lost 9 bases, V lost 2 bases, and 6 bases had no gene match. The DNA of the CDR3 is TGTGCCAGTAGTATACCTCATAGCGGGAGGGCTGAGCAGTTCTTC. Amino acids: CASSIPHSGRAEQFF.

V gene TRBV6-5 combines with J gene TRBJ2-1; D may be TRBD2 (5 bases). V lost 6 bases, J lost 9 bases, and 15 bases lay in between. In germline, CDR1 is MNHEY, CDR2 SVGAGI. This CDR3 has 13 residues. This CDR3 is CASSSGPFSEQFF. The DNA of the CDR3 is TGTGCCAGCAGCAGCGGACCGTTCAGTGAGCAGTTCTTC.

This rearrangement joins TRBV7-2 to TRBJ2-1, with 12 bases fitting TRBD1. Germline V lookup: CDR1 SGHTA, CDR2 FQGNSA. V shed 5 bases and J 9 bases; nucleotides not matched to a gene: 8. The CDR3 covers 15 residues. The CDR3 coding sequence is TGTGCCAGCAGCCCCCGGGGACAGGGGGCCATTGAGCAGTTCTTC. This translates into CASSPRGQGAIEQFF.

The V gene is TRBV7-6, the J gene TRBJ1-1; 8 bases are shared with TRBD1. This CDR3 comprises 15 residues. CDR1 and CDR2 (germline): SGHVS, FNYEAQ. V gave up 1 base and J gave up 4 bases; unmatched junction bases: 5. The CDR3 nucleotides are TGTGCCAGCAGCTTAGAGGACAGGGTTGGCACTGAAGCTTTCTTT. Encoded protein: CASSLEDRVGTEAFF.

The V and J genes are TRBV3-1 (or the pseudogene TRBV3-2) and TRBJ2-7; perhaps TRBD2 as D (5 bases). The CDR3 is 13 residues long. Per the germline V gene, CDR1 is LGHDT and CDR2 is YNNKEL (reference sequence). V was shortened by 1 base and J by 7 bases, with 11 bases between the two germline ends. CDR3 residues: CASSQVSEREQYF. As DNA, the CDR3 is TGTGCCAGCAGCCAAGTGTCGGAGCGGGAGCAGTACTTC.

CDR3 DNA: TGTGCCAGCAGCTTGGCAGGATTGTCCTACGAGCAGTACTTC. Encoded protein: CASSLAGLSYEQYF. This sequence joins TRBV7-8 and TRBJ2-7; unclear D gene. This CDR3 spans 14 amino acids. Trimming shortened V by 3 bases and J by 1 base, and 10 bases separated the two germline ends. Germline values: CDR1 SGHVS, CDR2 FQNEAQ.

The chain uses TRBV30 and TRBJ2-7; the match to TRBD1 covers 9 bases. Germline lookup yields CDR1 GTSNPN and CDR2 SVGIG (reference sequence). The V gene end was trimmed by 3 bases and the J gene end by 3 bases; junction bases not matched to a gene: 9. The CDR3 consists of 15 residues. Here the CDR3 DNA reads TGTGCCTGGAGGGATTCCGGGACAGGGCACTACGAGCAGTACTTC. As protein: CAWRDSGTGHYEQYF.

CDR3 loop: CASSYDSYGYTF. CDR3 nucleotide sequence: TGTGCCAGCAGTTACGACAGCTATGGCTACACCTTC. The chain carries TRBV6-2 or TRBV6-3 and TRBJ1-2; possible D gene TRBD1, 5 bases. Trimming cost V 2 bases and J 4 bases, with 5 bases left between them. From germline, CDR1 is MNHEY and CDR2 SVGEGT. CDR3 length equals 12 residues.

The rearrangement uses TRBV28 and TRBJ1-2; TRBD1 aligns across 8 bases. Germline lookup yields CDR1 MDHEN and CDR2 SYDVKM. The trim removed 5 bases at V and 9 bases at J, leaving 11 bases unmatched. This CDR3 comprises 14 residues. CDR3 residues: CASSLRQGWPRYTF. CDR3 in DNA: TGTGCCAGCAGTCTACGACAGGGGTGGCCGCGCTACACCTTC.

The chain links TRBV29-1 to TRBJ2-2, with 8 bases fitting TRBD1. CDR1 is SQVTM, CDR2 ANQGSEA, per germline. V gave up 7 bases and J gave up 6 bases; unmatched junction bases: 7. This CDR3 contains 13 residues. This CDR3 is CSGGTTGAGELFF. The CDR3 DNA reads TGCAGCGGAGGCACGACAGGGGCCGGGGAGCTGTTTTTT.

The count of this clone is one. The chain has TRBV24-1 and TRBJ2-1; 9 bases match TRBD1. The V and J ends lost 4 bases and 5 bases, in that order; junction bases with no gene match: 5. Germline V lookup: CDR1 KGHDR, CDR2 SFDVKD. This CDR3 region has 15 residues. CDR3 nucleotide sequence: TGTGCCACCAGTGAAGGACAGGGGTTAGACAATGAGCAGTTCTTC. Amino acids: CATSEGQGLDNEQFF.

This chain links TRBV6-1 with TRBJ2-7; D is unresolved. This CDR3 has 13 amino acids. The germline gives CDR1 MNHNS, CDR2 SASEGT. The V end was cut by 2 bases, the J end by 0 bases, with 5 bases between. The DNA of the CDR3 is TGTGCCAGCAGTGAACATAGCTCCTACGAGCAGTACTTC. The encoded protein is CASSEHSSYEQYF.

V and J are TRBV7-9 and TRBJ2-7, with D possibly TRBD2 on 5 matching bases. The CDR3 runs to 12 residues. Germline CDR1 and CDR2: SEHNR and FQNEAQ (reference sequence). Trimming took off 3 bases at V and 7 bases at J, with 10 bases between the two ends. The CDR3 sequence: CASSLSEGEQYF. The CDR3, as DNA: TGTGCCAGCAGCTTGTCCGAGGGTGAGCAGTACTTC.

The chain joins TRBV11-2 to TRBJ1-4, with 8 bases lining up with TRBD1. From germline, CDR1 is SGHAT and CDR2 FQNNGV. The V and J ends lost 3 bases and 5 bases, in that order; junction bases with no gene match: 5. CDR3 length equals 15 residues. CDR3 nucleotides: TGTGCCAGCAGCTTCGGGACAGGCAGCAATGAAAAACTGTTTTTT. Protein: CASSFGTGSNEKLFF. Combining the CDR3 with reference TRBV11-2 and TRBJ1-4 gives the whole variable domain EAGVAQSPRYKIIEKRQSVAFWCNPISGHATLYWYQQILGQGPKLLIQFQNNGVVDDSQLPKDRFSAERLKGVDSTLKIQPAKLEDSAVYLCASSFGTGSNEKLFFGSGTQLSVL.

The V call is TRBV29-1, the J call TRBJ1-3; 11 bases map to TRBD1. This CDR3 comprises 15 residues. Germline V CDR1 and CDR2: SQVTM, ANQGSEA. Trimming removed 6 bases from V and 0 bases from J; junction bases left unmatched: 4. CDR3 coding DNA: TGCAGCGTAGGGACAGGGGGATTCTCTGGAAACACCATATATTTT. Protein: CSVGTGGFSGNTIYF.

This clone has just one count. For the CDR3, the DNA is TGTGCCAGCACCATGACAGGGGGGAACACTGAAGCTTTCTTT. Its translation is CASTMTGGNTEAFF. The J gene is TRBJ1-1, the V gene TRBV7-2; 9 bases map to TRBD1. This CDR3 region has 14 residues. Losses at the gene ends were 7 bases for V and 1 base for J; bases not matched to a gene: 4. Germline V gene data show CDR1 as SGHTA and CDR2 as FQGNSA.

This rearrangement joins TRBV28 to TRBJ2-3; D is possibly TRBD1 (5 bases). The V end lost 7 bases, the J end lost 4 bases, and 18 bases lay between the germline ends. Germline CDR1 is MDHEN and CDR2 is SYDVKM. CDR3 length: 15 amino acids. This CDR3 reads CASILGRVGADTQYF. DNA for the CDR3: TGTGCCAGCATCCTCGGCAGGGTGGGTGCAGATACGCAGTATTTT. Based on the CDR3 plus reference TRBV28 and TRBJ2-3, the full variable domain is DVKVTQSSRYLVKRTGEKVFLECVQDMDHENMFWYRQDPGLGLRLIYFSYDVKMKEKGDIPEGYSVSREKKERFSLILESASTNQTSMYLCASILGRVGADTQYFGPGTRLTVL.

V usage is TRBV10-1 and J usage is TRBJ2-2; D is unresolved. Trimming shortened V by 0 bases and J by 2 bases, and 4 bases separated the two germline ends. This CDR3 is built from 14 residues. Germline assignment: CDR1 WNHNN and CDR2 SYGVQD (reference sequence). The CDR3 DNA reads TGCGCCAGCAGTGAGTCTCTCAACACCGGGGAGCTGTTTTTT. It translates to CASSESLNTGELFF.

DNA of the CDR3: TGTGCCAGCAGCTTGGGCACCCTCTTCGGCAATGAGCAGTTCTTC. As protein: CASSLGTLFGNEQFF. The chain combines TRBV5-8 with TRBJ2-1; no firm D call. The length of the CDR3 is 15 residues. V was shortened by 0 bases and J by 6 bases, with 13 bases between the two germline ends. In germline, CDR1 is SGHTS, CDR2 YDEGEE. Drawing the rest from reference TRBV5-8 and TRBJ2-1, the complete variable domain is EAGVTQSPTHLIKTRGQQATLRCSPISGHTSVYWYQQALGLGLQFLLWYDEGEERNRGNFPPRFSGRQFPNYSSELNVNALELEDSALYLCASSLGTLFGNEQFFGPGTRLTVL.

This chain links TRBV27 with TRBJ2-3; 9 bases line up with TRBD2. Germline values: CDR1 MNHEY, CDR2 SMNVEV (reference sequence). Trimming removed 3 bases from V and 2 bases from J; junction bases left unmatched: 6. CDR3 length: 16 residues. This CDR3 is CASSFRLAEFTDTQYF. DNA of the CDR3: TGTGCCAGCAGTTTTAGACTAGCGGAATTCACAGATACGCAGTATTTT.

The chain employs TRBV7-2 and TRBJ2-5; D unresolved. This CDR3 is 15 amino acids long. CDR1 is SGHTA, CDR2 FQGNSA, per germline. V was clipped by 4 bases and J by 3 bases, with 15 bases between them. DNA of the CDR3: TGTGCCAGCAGCTCCCCGGGTCCGTCTAAAGAGACCCAGTACTTC. Its translation: CASSSPGPSKETQYF.